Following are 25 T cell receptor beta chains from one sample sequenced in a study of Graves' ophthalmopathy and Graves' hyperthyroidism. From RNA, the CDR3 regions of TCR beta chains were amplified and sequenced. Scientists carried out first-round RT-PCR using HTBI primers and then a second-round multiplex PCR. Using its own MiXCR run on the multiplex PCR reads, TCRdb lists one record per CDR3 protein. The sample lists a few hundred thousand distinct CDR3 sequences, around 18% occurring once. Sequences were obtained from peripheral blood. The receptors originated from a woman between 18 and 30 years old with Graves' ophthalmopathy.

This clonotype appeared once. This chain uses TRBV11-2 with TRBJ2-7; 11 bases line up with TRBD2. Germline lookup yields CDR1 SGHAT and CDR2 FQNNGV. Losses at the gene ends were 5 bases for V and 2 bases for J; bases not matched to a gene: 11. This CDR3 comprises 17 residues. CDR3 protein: CASSLIRTSGSPYEQYF. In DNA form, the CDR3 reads TGTGCCAGCAGCCTAATTCGGACTAGCGGGTCTCCCTACGAGCAGTACTTC.

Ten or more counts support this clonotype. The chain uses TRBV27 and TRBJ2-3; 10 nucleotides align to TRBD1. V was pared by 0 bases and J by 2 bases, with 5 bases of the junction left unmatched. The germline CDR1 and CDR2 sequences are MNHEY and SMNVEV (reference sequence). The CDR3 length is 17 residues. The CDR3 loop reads CASSLSWTGGPTDTQYF. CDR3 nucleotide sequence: TGTGCCAGCAGTTTATCGTGGACAGGGGGTCCCACAGATACGCAGTATTTT.

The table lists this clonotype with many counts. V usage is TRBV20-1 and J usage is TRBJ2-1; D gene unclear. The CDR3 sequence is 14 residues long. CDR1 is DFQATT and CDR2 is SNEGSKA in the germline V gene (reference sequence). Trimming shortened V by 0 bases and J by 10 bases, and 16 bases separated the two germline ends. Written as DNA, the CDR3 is TGCAGTGCTAGAGAGATTTTAGCAGGCGCCGAGCAGTTCTTC. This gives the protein CSAREILAGAEQFF.

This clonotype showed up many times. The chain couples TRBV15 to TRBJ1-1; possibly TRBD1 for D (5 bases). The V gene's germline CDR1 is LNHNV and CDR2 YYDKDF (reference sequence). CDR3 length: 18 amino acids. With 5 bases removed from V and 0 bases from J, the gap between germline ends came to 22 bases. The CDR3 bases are TGTGCCACCAGCCCCCCGAGGGGCAGCCGCAGAATGAACACTGAAGCTTTCTTT. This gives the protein CATSPPRGSRRMNTEAFF.

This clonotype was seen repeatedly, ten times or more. The CDR3 bases are TGTGCCAGCAGTGAAGGATGGACTCAGCCCCAGCATTTT. Amino acid sequence: CASSEGWTQPQHF. The J gene is TRBJ1-5, the V gene TRBV6-1; no reliable D call. V lost 1 base and J 6 bases, leaving 7 bases between the germline ends. This CDR3 comprises 13 residues. From germline, CDR1 is MNHNS and CDR2 SASEGT.

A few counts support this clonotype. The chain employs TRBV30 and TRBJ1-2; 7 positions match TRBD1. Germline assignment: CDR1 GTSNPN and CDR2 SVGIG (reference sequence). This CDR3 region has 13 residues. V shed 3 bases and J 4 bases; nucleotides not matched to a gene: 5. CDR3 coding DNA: TGTGCCTGGAGGCCAGGGGGGCCCTATGGCTACACCTTC. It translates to CAWRPGGPYGYTF.

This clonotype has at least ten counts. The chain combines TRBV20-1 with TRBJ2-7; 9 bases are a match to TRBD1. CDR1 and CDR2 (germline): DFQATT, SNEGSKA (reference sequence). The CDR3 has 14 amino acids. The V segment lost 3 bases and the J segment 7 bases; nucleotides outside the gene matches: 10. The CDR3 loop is CSARSGTGQEEQYF. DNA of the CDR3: TGCAGTGCTAGGTCCGGGACAGGGCAGGAGGAGCAGTACTTC.

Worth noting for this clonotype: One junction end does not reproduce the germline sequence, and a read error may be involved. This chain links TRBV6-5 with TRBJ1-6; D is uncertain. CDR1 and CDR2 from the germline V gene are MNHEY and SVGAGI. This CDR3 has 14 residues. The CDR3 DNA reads TGTGCCAGCAGTTTGGGGTTCGGCAATTCACCCCTCTACTTT. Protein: CASSLGFGNSPLYF.

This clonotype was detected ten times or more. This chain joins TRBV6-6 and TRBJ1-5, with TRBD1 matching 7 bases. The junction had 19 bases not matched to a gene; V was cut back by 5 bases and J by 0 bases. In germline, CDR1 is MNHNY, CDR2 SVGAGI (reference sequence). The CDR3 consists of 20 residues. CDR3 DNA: TGTGCCAGCAGTCCTCATACCCTTTACCGGGACAGAGATAGCAATCAGCCCCAGCATTTT. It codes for CASSPHTLYRDRDSNQPQHF.

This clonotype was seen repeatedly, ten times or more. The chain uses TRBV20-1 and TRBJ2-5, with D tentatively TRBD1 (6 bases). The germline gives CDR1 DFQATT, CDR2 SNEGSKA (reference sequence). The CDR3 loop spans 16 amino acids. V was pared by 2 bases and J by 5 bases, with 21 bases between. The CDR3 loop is CSARYPGTLVRETQYF. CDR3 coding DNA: TGCAGTGCTAGATACCCGGGGACATTAGTACGGGAGACCCAGTACTTC.

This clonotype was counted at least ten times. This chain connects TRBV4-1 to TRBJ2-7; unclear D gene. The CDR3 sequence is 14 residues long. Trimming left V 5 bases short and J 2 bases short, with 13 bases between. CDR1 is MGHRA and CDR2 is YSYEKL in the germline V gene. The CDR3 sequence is CASSSTPGAYEQYF. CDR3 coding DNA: TGCGCCAGCAGCTCCACACCTGGCGCCTACGAGCAGTACTTC.

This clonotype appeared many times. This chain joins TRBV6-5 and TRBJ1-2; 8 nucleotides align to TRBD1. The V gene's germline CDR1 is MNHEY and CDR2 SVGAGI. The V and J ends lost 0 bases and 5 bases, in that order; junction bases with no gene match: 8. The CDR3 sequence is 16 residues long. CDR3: CASSYSGTGFSYGYTF. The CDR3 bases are TGTGCCAGCAGTTACTCGGGGACAGGATTTTCTTATGGCTACACCTTC.

The CDR3 spells CASGRDVITEAFF. In DNA, the CDR3 is TGTGCCAGCGGGAGGGACGTTATTACTGAAGCTTTCTTT. The chain is built from TRBV2 and TRBJ1-1; TRBD1 might be the D (5 bases). Germline CDR1 reads SNHLY; CDR2 reads FYNNEI. The CDR3 totals 13 residues. V was pared by 8 bases and J by 5 bases, with 15 bases between.

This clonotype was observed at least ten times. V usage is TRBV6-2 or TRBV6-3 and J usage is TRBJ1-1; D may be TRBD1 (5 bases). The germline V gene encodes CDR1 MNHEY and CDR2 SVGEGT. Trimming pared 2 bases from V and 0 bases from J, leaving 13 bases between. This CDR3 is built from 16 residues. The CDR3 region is CASSYPRAGLNTEAFF. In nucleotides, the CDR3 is TGTGCCAGCAGTTACCCCAGGGCAGGTCTGAACACTGAAGCTTTCTTT.

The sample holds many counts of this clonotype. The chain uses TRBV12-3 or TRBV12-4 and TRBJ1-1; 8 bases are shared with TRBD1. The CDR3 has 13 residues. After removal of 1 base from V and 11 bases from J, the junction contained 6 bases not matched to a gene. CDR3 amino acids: CASSLGQGLTAFF. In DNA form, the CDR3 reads TGTGCCAGCAGTTTAGGACAGGGGTTAACCGCTTTCTTT.

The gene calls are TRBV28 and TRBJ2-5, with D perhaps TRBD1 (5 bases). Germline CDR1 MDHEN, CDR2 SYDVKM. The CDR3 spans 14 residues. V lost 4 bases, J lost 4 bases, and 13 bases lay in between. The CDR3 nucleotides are TGTGCCAGCAGTTCCCAGGGATTGCGAGAGACCCAGTACTTC. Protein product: CASSSQGLRETQYF. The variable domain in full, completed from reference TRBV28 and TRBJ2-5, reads DVKVTQSSRYLVKRTGEKVFLECVQDMDHENMFWYRQDPGLGLRLIYFSYDVKMKEKGDIPEGYSVSREKKERFSLILESASTNQTSMYLCASSSQGLRETQYFGPGTRLLVL.

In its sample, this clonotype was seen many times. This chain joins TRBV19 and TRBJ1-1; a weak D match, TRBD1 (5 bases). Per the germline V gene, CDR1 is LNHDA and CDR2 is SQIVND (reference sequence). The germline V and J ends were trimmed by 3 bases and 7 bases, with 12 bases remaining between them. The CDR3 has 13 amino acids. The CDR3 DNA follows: TGTGCCAGTAGTATCATAGGGGCAGGTGAAGCTTTCTTT. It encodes CASSIIGAGEAFF.

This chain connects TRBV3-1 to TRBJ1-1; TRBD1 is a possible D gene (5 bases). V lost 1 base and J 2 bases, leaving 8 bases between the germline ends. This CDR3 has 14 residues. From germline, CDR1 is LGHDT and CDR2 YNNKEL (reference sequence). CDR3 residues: CASSQAWTNTEAFF. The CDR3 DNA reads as TGTGCCAGCAGCCAAGCGTGGACAAACACTGAAGCTTTCTTT.

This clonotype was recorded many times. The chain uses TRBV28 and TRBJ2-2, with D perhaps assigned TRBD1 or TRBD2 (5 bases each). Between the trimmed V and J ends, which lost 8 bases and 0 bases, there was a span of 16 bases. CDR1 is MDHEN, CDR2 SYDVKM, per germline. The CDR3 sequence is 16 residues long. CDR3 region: CASETRDGANTGELFF. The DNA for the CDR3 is TGTGCCAGCGAAACTAGGGACGGAGCGAACACCGGGGAGCTGTTTTTT. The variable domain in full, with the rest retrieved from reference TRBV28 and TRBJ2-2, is DVKVTQSSRYLVKRTGEKVFLECVQDMDHENMFWYRQDPGLGLRLIYFSYDVKMKEKGDIPEGYSVSREKKERFSLILESASTNQTSMYLCASETRDGANTGELFFGEGSRLTVL.

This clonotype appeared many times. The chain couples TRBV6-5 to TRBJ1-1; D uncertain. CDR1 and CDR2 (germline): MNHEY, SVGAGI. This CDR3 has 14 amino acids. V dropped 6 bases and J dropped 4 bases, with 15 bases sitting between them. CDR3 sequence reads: CASRPGLRSTEAFF. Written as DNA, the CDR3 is TGTGCCAGCAGGCCGGGCCTCCGGAGCACTGAAGCTTTCTTT.

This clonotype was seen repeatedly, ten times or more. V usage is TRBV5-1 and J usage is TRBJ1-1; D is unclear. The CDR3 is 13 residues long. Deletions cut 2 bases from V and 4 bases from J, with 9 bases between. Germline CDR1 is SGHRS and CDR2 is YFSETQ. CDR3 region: CASSFTGFTEAFF. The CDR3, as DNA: TGCGCCAGCAGCTTTACGGGGTTCACTGAAGCTTTCTTT.

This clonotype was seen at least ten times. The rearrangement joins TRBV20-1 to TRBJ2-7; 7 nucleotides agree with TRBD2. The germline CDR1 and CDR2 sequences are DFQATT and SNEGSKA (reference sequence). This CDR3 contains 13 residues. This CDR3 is CSLGAGVSYEQYF. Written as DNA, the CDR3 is TGCAGCCTCGGGGCGGGGGTCTCCTACGAGCAGTACTTC.

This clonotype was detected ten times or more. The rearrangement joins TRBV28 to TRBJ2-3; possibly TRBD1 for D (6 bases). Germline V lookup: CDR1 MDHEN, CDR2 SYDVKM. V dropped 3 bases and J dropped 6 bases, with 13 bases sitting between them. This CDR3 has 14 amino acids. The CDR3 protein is CASSFRQGRDTQYF. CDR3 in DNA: TGTGCCAGCAGTTTTAGGCAGGGGCGGGATACGCAGTATTTT. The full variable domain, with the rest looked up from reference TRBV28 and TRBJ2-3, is DVKVTQSSRYLVKRTGEKVFLECVQDMDHENMFWYRQDPGLGLRLIYFSYDVKMKEKGDIPEGYSVSREKKERFSLILESASTNQTSMYLCASSFRQGRDTQYFGPGTRLTVL.

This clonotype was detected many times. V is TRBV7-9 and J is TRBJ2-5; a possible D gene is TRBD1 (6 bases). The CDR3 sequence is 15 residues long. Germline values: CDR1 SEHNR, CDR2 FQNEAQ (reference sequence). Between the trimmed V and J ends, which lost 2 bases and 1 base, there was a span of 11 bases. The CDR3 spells CASSLMGRGQETQYF. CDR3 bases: TGTGCCAGCAGCTTAATGGGCAGGGGCCAAGAGACCCAGTACTTC.

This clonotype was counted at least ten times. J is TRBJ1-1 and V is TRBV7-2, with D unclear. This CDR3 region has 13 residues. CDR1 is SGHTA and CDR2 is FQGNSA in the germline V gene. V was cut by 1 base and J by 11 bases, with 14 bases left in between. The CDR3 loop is CASSLDVRREAFF. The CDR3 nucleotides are TGTGCCAGCAGCTTAGACGTAAGAAGAGAGGCTTTCTTT. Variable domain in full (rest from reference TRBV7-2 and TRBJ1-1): GAGVSQSPSNKVTEKGKDVELRCDPISGHTALYWYRQSLGQGLEFLIYFQGNSAPDKSGLPSDRFSAERTGGSVSTLTIQRTQQEDSAVYLCASSLDVRREAFFGQGTRLTVV.